This T cell receptor (beta chain) is drawn from a study of Ad26.COV2.S vaccination and SARS-CoV-2 variants. Study background: Intramuscularly, Ad26.COV2.S was given either once or twice, 56 days apart.

Specified treatment: roughly 20 received Ad26.COV2.S at low or high dose, single or two shots; a few received placebo; per-sample allocation not given. Samples analyzed were those drawn on day 63 after the first vaccine or placebo injection. Aged 18-55 years, donor was enrolled in Boston in the early 2020s. TCRdb's table, derived via immunoSEQ multiplex PCR, lists solely in-frame clones and lacks some. The sample has 510,000 or so clones, approximately 88% seen once; the top ten hold over 10%. In germline, CDR1 is SNHLY, CDR2 FYNNEI. The CDR3 has 13 residues. J lost 4 bases, V lost 8 bases, and 5 bases had no gene match.

The starting material was peripheral blood, obtained in a trial of Ad26.COV2.S vaccine versus placebo. The clonotype originates from a person aged 18-65 years who received the Ad26.COV2.S COVID-19 vaccine or a placebo. The rearrangement uses TRBV2 and TRBJ2-5; TRBD1 aligns across 9 bases. CDR3 nucleotides: TGTGCCAGCCGGGACAGGGTCCCAGAGACCCAGTACTTC. Translated: CASRDRVPETQYF.